This T cell receptor beta chain was identified during a study of blood T cell repertoires in COVID-19 (dated by TCRdb to about 2020). Concerning the study at large: Samples covering the acute and convalescent phases of COVID-19 were provided by collaborators in the United States, Italy and Spain. The prospective study material was composed of cDNA or gDNA derived from T cells, B-cell-depleted T cells, or PBMCs. A freely available public database, intended as a resource for researchers studying the immune response to SARS-CoV-2, is where the repertoires were released. Nearly every sample came with metadata listing a de-identified subject ID, COVID-19 status, age in years and sex. Samples came from the ongoing ImmuneRACE study (first 160 participants) plus 1,254 subjects from 6 global collaborators. Where HLA class I and class II types were available, the types were taken from metadata supplied by the sample provider, not from assay-based typing. Subjects who had been exposed to COVID-19, were actively infected with it, or had recovered from it provided the deeply sampled blood TCRbeta repertoires that made up the dataset.

The CDR3 sequence holds 15 residues, the cysteine and phenylalanine included. Only the CDR3 region is kept as DNA, spanning 45 bases read in frame from base 1. Cut back by 4 bases and 0 bases, the V and J ends lie 10 bases apart. Sequences SNHLY (CDR1) and FYNNEI (CDR2) are obtained from the germline V gene. TCRbeta CDR3 regions were amplified from genomic DNA using the immunoSEQ Assay, a bias-controlled multiplex PCR. The original pipeline was this. Nucleated cell counts per sample were estimated from amplification of reference gene primers within the assay. To quantify the absolute abundance of each unique TCRbeta CDR3 rearrangement, sequence reads were collapsed and filtered. For each sample, productive Simpson clonality was calculated as the square root of Simpson's diversity index over productive rearrangements. TCRdb retrieved this table from immuneACCESS and kept in-frame rearrangements only. Not all clones are present; in checked studies, unresolved V genes account for under half, and no reason is known for the remainder. That table furnishes V, J and clone size, whereas the DNA furnished D and trimming. The sample includes 200,000 to 300,000 clones, with around 83% observed a single time. Roughly 9.6% of the sample goes to the ten largest clones.

Broad study findings and their caveats: The amount of clinical and demographic metadata varied by source and participant and was provided uncurated.

Each collaborating institution followed its own protocols to collect whole blood in K2EDTA tubes. For TCRbeta analysis, collaborators shipped samples as frozen whole blood, isolated PBMCs, or DNA extracted from either of those sample types. Worth noting for this clone: It has no known antigen specificity. There are no base qualities to consult, and no much larger clone falls within one base.

The chain was built from TRBV2 and TRBJ1-3; the D gene is perhaps TRBD1, from 6 matching bases. The sequenced sample was peripheral blood. This receptor was taken from a woman aged 80 or older with acute or convalescent COVID-19. The nucleotide sequence is given as TGTGCCAGCAGTGCCGACAGGCACTCTGGAAACACCATATATTTT. Translated, it reads CASSADRHSGNTIYF.